The next 7 T cell receptor beta chains were all read from a single sample in a study of blood T cell repertoires in COVID-19. Measured with immunoSEQ multiplex PCR; TCRdb has only the in-frame clones, and not every one. This sample yields roughly 150,000 clones, of which 80% to 85% are seen a single time; around 9.9% belongs to the top ten. Input material: peripheral blood. The source of these receptors is an older man with active or convalescent COVID-19.

The gene calls are TRBV3-1 (or the pseudogene TRBV3-2) and TRBJ2-7, with 11 bases matching TRBD2. CDR1 and CDR2 from the germline V gene are LGHDT and YNNKEL (reference sequence). The ends lost 2 bases at V and 0 bases at J; junction bases unmatched: 3. The CDR3 has 16 residues. CDR3 coding DNA: TGTGCCAGCAGCCAATTGACTAGCGGGAACTCCTACGAGCAGTACTTC. Amino acids: CASSQLTSGNSYEQYF.

The chain joins TRBV19 to TRBJ2-7; D unresolved. Trimming pared 7 bases from V and 0 bases from J, leaving 7 bases between. The CDR3 length is 12 residues. From germline, CDR1 is LNHDA and CDR2 SQIVND (reference sequence). The CDR3 protein is CASTSSSYEQYF. The CDR3, as DNA: TGTGCCAGTACGAGTAGCTCCTACGAGCAGTACTTC.

The CDR3 sequence: CASEGTGGFGGELFF. The CDR3 DNA sequence: TGTGCCAGCGAGGGGACAGGGGGTTTTGGCGGGGAGCTGTTTTTT. The genes are TRBV19 and TRBJ2-2, with 11 bases aligning to TRBD1. The CDR3 is 15 amino acids. Germline V gene data show CDR1 as LNHDA and CDR2 as SQIVND (reference sequence). The V segment lost 9 bases and the J segment 7 bases; nucleotides outside the gene matches: 10.

This clone showed up just once. The chain is built from TRBV6-5 and TRBJ1-6; no firm D call. Germline CDR1 is MNHEY and CDR2 is SVGAGI. Trimming took 6 bases from V and 0 from J, leaving 6 bases between them. The CDR3 covers 14 residues. The DNA of the CDR3 is TGTGCCAGCAGGCCGAGCTCCTATAATTCACCCCTCCACTTT. It translates to CASRPSSYNSPLHF.

V and J are TRBV9 and TRBJ1-6, with 8 nucleotides matching TRBD1. J lost 5 bases, V lost 2 bases, and 6 bases had no gene match. CDR1 is SGDLS, CDR2 YYNGEE, per germline. This CDR3 contains 16 residues. The CDR3 DNA sequence: TGTGCCAGCAGCGTCGCAGGGGGCCGTCATAATTCACCCCTCCACTTT. Translated: CASSVAGGRHNSPLHF.

V gene TRBV20-1 combines with J gene TRBJ1-2; D unclear. Between the trimmed V and J ends, which lost 3 bases and 4 bases, there was a span of 9 bases. The CDR3 is 12 residues long. Germline V gene data show CDR1 as DFQATT and CDR2 as SNEGSKA (reference sequence). The CDR3 DNA reads TGCAGTGCTAGTGGTACAGCCTATGGCTACACCTTC. Protein sequence: CSASGTAYGYTF.

On this clone: One end of the junction varies from germline; a read error may be responsible. This chain joins TRBV3-1 (or the pseudogene TRBV3-2) and TRBJ1-4, with unresolved D. The germline gives CDR1 LGHDT, CDR2 YNNKEL (reference sequence). The CDR3 has 15 residues. CDR3 loop: CASSEDPVRGEKLFF. In DNA, the CDR3 is TGTGCCAGCAGCGAAGACCCGGTTCGCGGTGAAAAACTGTTTTTT.